The 2 T cell receptor beta chains below all came from one sample that was sequenced in a study of cytotoxic CD8 clonotypes in ibrutinib-treated CLL. The data were produced by immunoSEQ multiplex PCR, yet TCRdb's version contains in-frame clones alone and is incomplete. The sample gives over 120,000 clones, approximately 80% of which show up once; roughly 12% is in the top ten. Specimen: PBMCs, collected after 12 months of ibrutinib treatment. These receptor sequences come from a human donor with chronic lymphocytic leukemia.

The chain is built from TRBV5-1 and TRBJ2-2, with 10 bases that match TRBD2. J lost 1 base, V lost 4 bases, and 10 bases had no gene match. Germline values: CDR1 SGHRS, CDR2 YFSETQ. The CDR3 contains 18 residues. The CDR3 region has the DNA TGCGCCAGCAGCCGTCCTAGCGGGAGCCCTTTGAACACCGGGGAGCTGTTTTTT. The encoded protein is CASSRPSGSPLNTGELFF.

This chain uses TRBV28 with TRBJ2-7; no reliable D call. Trimming stripped 7 bases from V and 4 bases from J, with 14 bases between. This CDR3 region has 13 residues. Germline V gives CDR1 MDHEN, CDR2 SYDVKM. CDR3 loop: CASKIHAIYEQYF. The CDR3, as DNA: TGTGCCAGCAAAATTCACGCGATTTACGAGCAGTACTTC.